One and the same sample provided the 32 T cell receptor beta chains below, sequenced in a study of T cell repertoires in cytomegalovirus infection. The antigens for these receptors are not known. Via MiXCR, TCRdb re-called the reads, giving one row per CDR3 protein. The sample carries around 750,000 distinct CDR3 sequences, around a third recorded once. The sample was cultured CD8+ T cells from PBMCs, taken from culture after CMV antigen stimulation. These receptors all come from a human donor in good health (CMV status not recorded). Some clones in this sample may be carry-over from other donors' samples.

Comments on this clonotype: A much more abundant neighbour one base away suggests this may be a read error. The chain uses TRBV7-8 and TRBJ2-1; TRBD2 agrees at 8 bases. The germline V gene has CDR1 SGHVS and CDR2 FQNEAQ. The CDR3 is 14 amino acids. In DNA form, the CDR3 reads TGTGCCAGCAGCTCCCGGGGGGGCCGGGATGAGCAGATCTTC. It translates to CASSSRGGRDEQIF.

This clonotype was counted only a few times. The chain combines TRBV7-2 with TRBJ2-7, with D perhaps assigned TRBD1 or TRBD2 (5 bases each). The germline V and J ends were trimmed by 5 bases and 7 bases, with 18 bases remaining between them. The CDR3 runs to 14 residues. Germline V gene data show CDR1 as SGHTA and CDR2 as FQGNSA. CDR3 amino acids: CASSHNPGTEEQYV. In DNA, the CDR3 is TGTGCCAGCAGCCACAACCCCGGGACGGAGGAGCAGTACGTC.

This clonotype was seen more than once but under ten times. The chain employs TRBV4-1 and TRBJ2-2, with 8 bases identical to TRBD1. CDR1 is MGHRA, CDR2 YSYEKL, per germline. This CDR3 is built from 16 residues. J lost 3 bases, V lost 4 bases, and 7 bases had no gene match. DNA of the CDR3: TGCGCCAGCAGCCGGGACAGGACTGGGTACACCGGGGAGCTGTTTTTT. Amino acids: CASSRDRTGYTGELFF.

This clonotype appeared a single time. The J gene is TRBJ1-1, the V gene TRBV6-5; 7 bases match TRBD1. CDR1 and CDR2 (germline): MNHEY, SVGAGI. CDR3 size: 15 residues. V was pared by 8 bases and J by 1 base, with 10 bases of the junction left unmatched. This CDR3 is CASGIEQGPNTEAFF. The CDR3 DNA is TGTGCCAGCGGGATCGAACAGGGGCCGAACACTGAAGCTTTCTTT.

The CDR3 region is CASRGAGYNEQFF. The DNA for the CDR3 is TGTGCCAGCAGGGGCGCAGGTTACAATGAGCAGTTCTTC. The chain is built from TRBV2 and TRBJ2-1, with D hard to call. Germline-derived CDR1 and CDR2 are SNHLY and FYNNEI. The CDR3 runs 13 residues. V dropped 6 bases and J dropped 4 bases, with 10 bases sitting between them.

The V and J genes are TRBV7-9 and TRBJ2-5, with unresolved D. Per germline, CDR1 SEHNR and CDR2 FQNEAQ (reference sequence). This CDR3 has 11 residues. Trimming stripped 4 bases from V and 9 bases from J, with 9 bases between. The CDR3 region is CASSSTWAQYF. As DNA, the CDR3 is TGTGCCAGCAGCTCGACCTGGGCCCAGTACTTC. The whole variable domain, remainder taken from reference TRBV7-9 and TRBJ2-5, is DTGVSQNPRHKITKRGQNVTFRCDPISEHNRLYWYRQTLGQGPEFLTYFQNEAQLEKSRLLSDRFSAERPKGSFSTLEIQRTEQGDSAMYLCASSSTWAQYFGPGTRLLVL.

The sample holds a few counts of this clonotype. The rearrangement joins TRBV27 to TRBJ2-7, with D tentatively TRBD2 (5 bases). The CDR3 has 14 amino acids. Germline V gene lookup returns CDR1 MNHEY and CDR2 SMNVEV (reference sequence). V gave up 5 bases and J gave up 3 bases, with 14 bases separating them. The CDR3 protein is CASSPRERDYEQYF. CDR3 bases: TGTGCCAGCAGTCCTAGAGAACGGGACTACGAGCAGTACTTC.

This clonotype has ten or more counts. The chain combines TRBV12-3 or TRBV12-4 with TRBJ1-2; possible D gene TRBD1, 6 bases. Trimming cost V 5 bases and J 4 bases, with 14 bases left between them. The CDR3 has 14 amino acids. CDR3 sequence: CASSATGRSYGYTF. The CDR3 bases are TGTGCCAGCAGTGCTACAGGGAGGAGCTATGGCTACACCTTC.

This clonotype was seen a handful of times. The chain couples TRBV4-2 to TRBJ1-2, with D hard to call. CDR1 is LGHNA, CDR2 YNFKEQ, per germline. The CDR3 spans 16 residues. Trimming took off 2 bases at V and 3 bases at J, with 16 bases between the two ends. CDR3 sequence: CASSQPRVGGDYGYTF. The DNA for the CDR3 is TGTGCCAGCAGCCAACCAAGGGTGGGCGGGGACTATGGCTACACCTTC.

This clonotype was seen ten or more times. The chain employs TRBV12-3 or TRBV12-4 and TRBJ1-2, with D possibly TRBD1 on 6 matching bases. The V and J ends lost 1 base and 5 bases respectively, with 14 bases between them. CDR3 length: 15 amino acids. The CDR3 sequence is CASSLDPGGGYGYTF. The CDR3 nucleotides are TGTGCCAGCAGTTTAGACCCCGGAGGGGGTTATGGCTACACCTTC.

This clonotype was recorded a few times. V and J are TRBV7-2 and TRBJ2-7; a weak D match, TRBD1 (6 bases). Germline loops: CDR1 SGHTA, CDR2 FQGNSA. Trimming stripped 8 bases from V and 3 bases from J, with 17 bases between. This CDR3 region has 14 residues. This chain's CDR3 is CASALGWTDYEQYV. CDR3 nucleotide sequence: TGTGCCAGCGCTTTGGGCTGGACAGACTACGAGCAGTACGTC.

The table lists this clonotype with a few counts. The chain is built from TRBV4-1 and TRBJ2-3; D may be TRBD2 (6 bases). The germline V and J ends were trimmed by 5 bases and 0 bases, with 15 bases remaining between them. This CDR3 has 16 residues. The V gene's germline CDR1 is MGHRA and CDR2 YSYEKL. CDR3 nucleotides: TGCGCCAGCAGCACCGGAGGGATACCTAGCACAGATACGCAGTATTTT. Encoded protein: CASSTGGIPSTDTQYF.

This clonotype was seen just once. Just one base apart from a much larger clone, this may be a read error. The chain couples TRBV19 to TRBJ1-1; D is uncertain. This CDR3 region has 15 residues. The germline gives CDR1 LNHDA, CDR2 SQIVND (reference sequence). The CDR3 region is CTSSARPMLNTEAFF. CDR3 coding DNA: TGTACCAGTAGTGCACGACCGATGTTGAACACTGAAGCTTTCTTT.

This clonotype turned up a few times. J is TRBJ2-7 and V is TRBV9, with a possible D match to TRBD1 (6 bases). The germline V and J ends were trimmed by 3 bases and 6 bases, with 16 bases remaining between them. Germline V lookup: CDR1 SGDLS, CDR2 YYNGEE. This CDR3 contains 14 residues. CDR3: CASSAPDRSSEQYF. The DNA of the CDR3 is TGTGCCAGCAGCGCACCCGACAGGTCTAGCGAGCAGTACTTC.

The V call is TRBV6-2 or TRBV6-3, the J call TRBJ2-7; D may be TRBD1 (6 bases). Trimming cost V 1 base and J 2 bases, with 24 bases left between them. CDR3 length equals 19 residues. The germline CDR1 and CDR2 sequences are MNHEY and SVGEGT. CDR3 bases: TGTGCCAGCAGTTACTACCTCGGGACAACGCGTAAGAGCCCCTACGAGCAGTACGTC. This gives the protein CASSYYLGTTRKSPYEQYV.

Many counts were recorded for this clonotype. The chain joins TRBV7-6 to TRBJ1-3; D is unclear. Germline V CDR1 and CDR2: SGHVS, FNYEAQ. The CDR3 totals 15 residues. V lost 5 bases and J lost 0, with 11 bases in between. The CDR3 reads CASSNREGSGNTIYF. Written as DNA, the CDR3 is TGTGCCAGCAGCAACCGGGAGGGCTCTGGAAACACCATATATTTT.

The gene calls are TRBV10-3 and TRBJ1-3, with D possibly matching TRBD1 (5 bases). Trimming shortened V by 1 base and J by 0 bases, and 16 bases separated the two germline ends. Germline V CDR1 and CDR2: ENHRY, SYGVKD. This CDR3 comprises 18 residues. The CDR3 nucleotides read TGTGCCATCAGTGAGTTGTTTAGGACACCACTCTCTGGAAACACCATATATTTT. This translates into CAISELFRTPLSGNTIYF.

The CDR3: CASSDSGLHGSNQPQHF. The CDR3 coding sequence is TGTGCCAGCAGCGATTCGGGACTCCATGGGAGCAATCAGCCCCAGCATTTT. The rearrangement links TRBV7-9 to TRBJ1-5; TRBD1 is a possible D gene (5 bases). V was trimmed by 5 bases and J by 1 base, leaving 18 bases between them. The CDR3 consists of 17 residues. Per germline, CDR1 SEHNR and CDR2 FQNEAQ (reference sequence).

This clonotype was seen a few times. The chain uses TRBV4-3 and TRBJ1-1, with D hard to call. The CDR3 sequence is 15 residues long. Germline V gene lookup returns CDR1 LGHNA and CDR2 YSLEER. Trimming removed 2 bases from V and 1 base from J, with 11 bases in between. CDR3 DNA: TGCGCCAGCAGCCAACTGGGCGGCCCGAACACTGAAGCTTTCTTT. Its translation is CASSQLGGPNTEAFF.

As for this clonotype: One end of the junction fails to match germline, which may point to a read error. This chain connects TRBV10-2 to TRBJ1-1; D ambiguous. The germline V gene has CDR1 WSHSY and CDR2 SAAADI. The CDR3 runs to 14 residues. Here the CDR3 DNA reads TGCGCCAACAGTACGGGTTCTGAGTACACTGAAGCTTTCTTT. Its translation is CANSTGSEYTEAFF.

V usage is TRBV11-2 and J usage is TRBJ2-1, with D tentatively TRBD1 (6 bases). This CDR3 spans 16 amino acids. The V gene's germline CDR1 is SGHAT and CDR2 FQNNGV. Trimming left V 2 bases short and J 4 bases short, with 15 bases between. In DNA form, the CDR3 reads TGTGCCAGCAGCTTATTAAAGGTTGACAGGTACAATGAGCAGTTCTTC. It codes for CASSLLKVDRYNEQFF. Together with reference TRBV11-2 and TRBJ2-1, the CDR3 gives the full variable domain: EAGVAQSPRYKIIEKRQSVAFWCNPISGHATLYWYQQILGQGPKLLIQFQNNGVVDDSQLPKDRFSAERLKGVDSTLKIQPAKLEDSAVYLCASSLLKVDRYNEQFFGPGTRLTVL.

V is TRBV20-1 and J is TRBJ1-1; D call uncertain. The CDR3 spans 18 residues. The V end lost 4 bases, the J end lost 1 base, and 25 bases lay between the germline ends. Germline CDR1 DFQATT, CDR2 SNEGSKA (reference sequence). The CDR3 DNA follows: TGCAGTGCTAACCGACCGGGTCCCACGGTCCTCGAGAACACTGAAGCTTTCTTT. Its translation is CSANRPGPTVLENTEAFF.

This clonotype was recorded once. V usage is TRBV27 and J usage is TRBJ1-1, with D possibly matching TRBD1 (6 bases). Trimming stripped 8 bases from V and 8 bases from J, with 18 bases between. Germline loops: CDR1 MNHEY, CDR2 SMNVEV (reference sequence). This CDR3 spans 13 amino acids. The CDR3 nucleotides are TGTGCCAGCTGGGGGCGGGGGATTAGCGAAGCTTTCTTT. It specifies CASWGRGISEAFF.

This clonotype came up a few times. The genes are TRBV9 and TRBJ2-3; D may match TRBD1 or TRBD2 (5 bases each). V lost 3 bases and J 2 bases, leaving 13 bases between the germline ends. The germline V gene has CDR1 SGDLS and CDR2 YYNGEE. The CDR3 covers 15 residues. This CDR3 is CASSGRDVVTDTQYF. The CDR3 region has the DNA TGTGCCAGCAGCGGTCGGGACGTTGTCACAGATACGCAGTATTTT.

This clonotype was observed a handful of times. The chain recombines TRBV6-6 with TRBJ1-1; the D is unclear. Germline CDR1 is MNHNY and CDR2 is SVGAGI (reference sequence). This CDR3 region has 9 residues. The CDR3 loop is CVAGYEAFF. CDR3 DNA sequence: TGTGTCGCGGGTTATGAAGCTTTCTTT.

Remarks on this clonotype: Sequence at one end of the junction differs from germline and may be a read error. The rearrangement joins TRBV5-6 to TRBJ2-1; D ambiguous. The CDR3 extends over 15 amino acids. The germline gives CDR1 SGHDT, CDR2 YYEEEE. In DNA form, the CDR3 reads TGTGTCAGCAGCTTGGTACACAGCATGATCAATGAGCAGTTCTTC. Its translation is CVSSLVHSMINEQFF. Full variable domain (remainder filled in from reference TRBV5-6 and TRBJ2-1): DAGVTQSPTHLIKTRGQQVTLRCSPKSGHDTVSWYQQALGQGPQFIFQYYEEEERQRGNFPDRFSGHQFPNYSSELNVNALLLGDSALYLCVSSLVHSMINEQFFGPGTRLTVL.

The chain has TRBV5-1 and TRBJ2-1, with 8 bases aligning to TRBD2. The CDR3 covers 16 residues. CDR1 and CDR2 from the germline V gene are SGHRS and YFSETQ. Unmatched junction bases numbered 14, after V lost 4 bases and J lost 8 bases. CDR3 sequence: CASSTSGESGGYEQFF. As DNA, the CDR3 is TGCGCCAGCAGCACCTCAGGGGAGAGCGGGGGATATGAGCAGTTCTTC.

This clonotype appeared a single time. The chain is built from TRBV9 and TRBJ2-1, with 9 bases aligning to TRBD2. V lost 6 bases to trimming and J lost 4 bases; unmatched junction nucleotides: 8. Looked up from germline, CDR1 is SGDLS and CDR2 is YYNGEE. The CDR3 has 15 amino acids. The CDR3 bases are TGTGCCAGCACCCCAGGCGGGGGGGCTTACAATGAGCAGTTCTTC. It encodes CASTPGGGAYNEQFF.

This sequence joins TRBV14 and TRBJ1-1; D not certain. The CDR3 totals 15 residues. CDR1 and CDR2 (germline): SGHDN, FVKESK. V was cut by 0 bases and J by 2 bases, with 10 bases left in between. The CDR3: CASSQDPGGNTEAFF. Written as DNA, the CDR3 is TGTGCCAGCAGCCAAGATCCGGGCGGTAACACTGAAGCTTTCTTT.

The CDR3 sequence is CASRLTSNTEAFF. The CDR3 DNA reads as TGTGCCAGCAGGCTAACATCGAACACTGAAGCTTTCTTT. The V call is TRBV12-3 or TRBV12-4, the J call TRBJ1-1; D uncertain. V gave up 6 bases and J gave up 1 base, with 9 bases separating them. The CDR3 loop spans 13 amino acids.

The V and J genes are TRBV7-9 and TRBJ1-1; D is possibly TRBD1 (6 bases). This CDR3 is built from 14 residues. The V gene's germline CDR1 is SEHNR and CDR2 FQNEAQ (reference sequence). V shed 4 bases and J shed 5 bases, with 14 bases lying between them. This CDR3 reads CASSSEQGGTEAFF. CDR3 sequence (DNA): TGTGCCAGCAGCTCAGAACAGGGTGGGACTGAAGCTTTCTTT.

The chain joins TRBV25-1 to TRBJ1-4; 8 bases match TRBD1. CDR3 length equals 18 residues. V was pared by 4 bases and J by 0 bases, with 10 bases of the junction left unmatched. Germline CDR1 and CDR2: MGHDK and SYGVNS. DNA for the CDR3: TGTGCCAGCAGTGCAGGGGGCTCCATAGCCGCAACTAATGAAAAACTGTTTTTT. Its translation: CASSAGGSIAATNEKLFF. Using reference TRBV25-1 and TRBJ1-4 for the parts outside the CDR3, the full variable domain is EADIYQTPRYLVIGTGKKITLECSQTMGHDKMYWYQQDPGMELHLIHYSYGVNSTEKGDLSSESTVSRIRTEHFPLTLESARPSHTSQYLCASSAGGSIAATNEKLFFGSGTQLSVL.